This T cell receptor (beta chain) was identified in a study of blood T cell repertoires in COVID-19. Study details: The United States, Italy and Spain provided the acute and convalescent COVID-19 samples. Nucleic acid was either cDNA or gDNA, and it came from T cells, B-cell-depleted T cells, or PBMCs.

As originally analysed: Estimated nucleated cell counts came from reference gene primer amplification. Generated by immunoSEQ multiplex PCR, the TCRdb table keeps only in-frame clones and is missing some. That table furnishes V, J and clone size, whereas the DNA furnished D and trimming. The sample has about 99,000 clones, 91% seen once. Trimming cost V 3 bases and J 3 bases, with 9 bases left between them. CDR3 length: 13 residues. The TCR was taken from a human donor in a cohort sampled during active COVID-19. The V gene is TRBV12-3 or TRBV12-4, the J gene TRBJ2-7; D unresolved. Sequencing input: peripheral blood. CDR3 sequence reads: CASSLENNYEQYF. The CDR3 DNA follows: TGTGCCAGCAGTTTGGAGAATAACTACGAGCAGTACTTC.